One and the same sample provided the 16 T cell receptor beta chains below, sequenced in a study of T cell changes during pregnancy in multiple sclerosis. Measured with immunoSEQ multiplex PCR; TCRdb has only the in-frame clones, and not every one. The sample contains around 45,000 clones, 80% to 90% of which appear only once. Sequencing was performed on CD8+ T cells from peripheral blood mononuclear cells, taken in the second trimester of pregnancy. Receptors were obtained from a female donor with multiple sclerosis, enrolled in a pregnancy study.

The chain carries TRBV11-2 and TRBJ2-7; TRBD1 aligns across 7 bases. This CDR3 region has 13 residues. The J segment lost 3 bases and the V segment lost 3 bases, leaving 2 bases of the junction unmatched. Germline V CDR1 and CDR2: SGHAT, FQNNGV. Here the CDR3 reads CASSLYRGYEQYF. The CDR3 coding sequence is TGTGCCAGCAGCTTGTACAGGGGCTACGAGCAGTACTTC.

V usage is TRBV27 and J usage is TRBJ1-3, with unresolved D. The CDR3 is 15 amino acids. Trimming shortened V by 4 bases and J by 7 bases, and 17 bases separated the two germline ends. Germline CDR1 and CDR2: MNHEY and SMNVEV (reference sequence). CDR3 loop: CASSSLTGVFNTIYF. In nucleotides, the CDR3 is TGTGCCAGCAGTTCCTTAACGGGAGTCTTCAACACCATATATTTT.

This chain uses TRBV6-4 with TRBJ2-1; 14 nucleotides align to TRBD2. From germline, CDR1 is MRHNA and CDR2 SNTAGT. This CDR3 region has 14 residues. V lost 5 bases to trimming and J lost 10 bases; unmatched junction nucleotides: 4. DNA for the CDR3: TGTGCCAGCAGTCCGGGACTAGCGGGGGTCGAGCAGTTCTTC. This sequence encodes CASSPGLAGVEQFF.

The rearrangement joins TRBV7-8 to TRBJ2-7, with TRBD1 matching 9 bases. J was trimmed by 2 bases and V by 5 bases; bases with no gene match: 22. The CDR3 loop spans 20 amino acids. Looked up from germline, CDR1 is SGHVS and CDR2 is FQNEAQ. CDR3 residues: CASSRPANPLLDRGTYEQYF. DNA of the CDR3: TGTGCCAGCAGCCGACCCGCCAATCCCCTTCTCGACAGGGGGACCTACGAGCAGTACTTC.

For this clone: The same CDR3 arises from other DNA sequences in this sample as well. This chain uses TRBV5-1 with TRBJ1-1; D is perhaps TRBD1 (5 bases). V dropped 2 bases and J dropped 1 base, with 6 bases sitting between them. Germline-derived CDR1 and CDR2 are SGHRS and YFSETQ. The CDR3 spans 13 residues. The CDR3 protein is CASSLGENTEAFF. The DNA of the CDR3 is TGCGCCAGCAGCTTAGGGGAGAACACTGAAGCTTTCTTT.

The chain employs TRBV9 and TRBJ2-2; 9 positions agree with TRBD1. V lost 3 bases to trimming and J lost 3 bases; unmatched junction nucleotides: 3. Germline assignment: CDR1 SGDLS and CDR2 YYNGEE. The CDR3 is 15 residues long. Here the CDR3 reads CASSGRTGDTGELFF. CDR3 coding DNA: TGTGCCAGCAGCGGACGGACAGGGGACACCGGGGAGCTGTTTTTT. The full variable domain, in which reference TRBV9 and TRBJ2-2 provide the parts outside the CDR3, is DSGVTQTPKHLITATGQRVTLRCSPRSGDLSVYWYQQSLDQGLQFLIQYYNGEERAKGNILERFSAQQFPDLHSELNLSSLELGDSALYFCASSGRTGDTGELFFGEGSRLTVL.

The rearrangement joins TRBV5-4 to TRBJ2-5; D is possibly TRBD2 (6 bases). Trimming stripped 2 bases from V and 5 bases from J, with 19 bases between. This CDR3 has 16 residues. Germline V CDR1 and CDR2: SGHNT, YYREEE (reference sequence). CDR3 loop: CASSFEGVSGWETQYF. The CDR3, as DNA: TGTGCCAGCAGCTTTGAGGGTGTTAGCGGATGGGAGACCCAGTACTTC.

This chain uses TRBV28 with TRBJ1-1; D unresolved. Germline V CDR1 and CDR2: MDHEN, SYDVKM. CDR3 length: 12 amino acids. The V and J ends lost 5 bases and 7 bases respectively, with 11 bases between them. The CDR3: CASSISSLEAFF. The CDR3 nucleotides are TGTGCCAGCAGTATAAGTAGTCTTGAAGCTTTCTTT.

This rearrangement joins TRBV13 to TRBJ1-1, with TRBD1 matching 8 bases. The CDR3 contains 15 residues. With V trimmed by 5 bases and J by 0 bases, 5 bases remained unmatched. Germline V lookup: CDR1 PRHDT, CDR2 FYEKMQ (reference sequence). The CDR3, as DNA: TGTGCCAGCAGCGACCGACAGGGGATGAACACTGAAGCTTTCTTT. The encoded protein is CASSDRQGMNTEAFF.

This chain links TRBV7-9 with TRBJ1-1; 8 bases align to TRBD1. The V segment lost 7 bases and the J segment 4 bases; nucleotides outside the gene matches: 2. The length of the CDR3 is 12 residues. Looked up from germline, CDR1 is SEHNR and CDR2 is FQNEAQ (reference sequence). CDR3 in amino acids: CASTGGGTEAFF. CDR3 nucleotide sequence: TGTGCCAGCACAGGGGGCGGCACTGAAGCTTTCTTT. The complete variable domain, with remaining parts taken from reference TRBV7-9 and TRBJ1-1, reads DTGVSQNPRHKITKRGQNVTFRCDPISEHNRLYWYRQTLGQGPEFLTYFQNEAQLEKSRLLSDRFSAERPKGSFSTLEIQRTEQGDSAMYLCASTGGGTEAFFGQGTRLTVV.

The chain has TRBV7-6 and TRBJ2-7, with 10 bases fitting TRBD2. This CDR3 is 16 amino acids long. The germline V gene has CDR1 SGHVS and CDR2 FNYEAQ. The V segment lost 1 base and the J segment 4 bases; nucleotides outside the gene matches: 7. This CDR3 is CASSLVAGGPSYEQYF. CDR3 sequence (DNA): TGTGCCAGCAGCTTAGTAGCGGGGGGCCCTTCTTACGAGCAGTACTTC.

The chain carries TRBV30 and TRBJ1-1; TRBD1 aligns across 8 bases. This CDR3 has 13 residues. Germline V gene sequence: CDR1 GTSNPN, CDR2 SVGIG (reference sequence). V lost 2 bases and J lost 8; bases outside the gene matches: 7. The CDR3 region has the DNA TGTGCCTGGAGTTTGACAGGACAGGGAGAAGCTTTCTTT. Translated, it gives CAWSLTGQGEAFF. The whole variable domain, filled in from reference TRBV30 and TRBJ1-1, reads SQTIHQWPATLVQPVGSPLSLECTVEGTSNPNLYWYRQAAGRGLQLLFYSVGIGQISSEVPQNLSASRPQDRQFILSSKKLLLSDSGFYLCAWSLTGQGEAFFGQGTRLTVV.

J is TRBJ2-7 and V is TRBV19; 10 bases agree with TRBD1. The germline V gene encodes CDR1 LNHDA and CDR2 SQIVND (reference sequence). The CDR3 loop spans 15 amino acids. With V trimmed by 3 bases and J by 3 bases, 5 bases remained unmatched. CDR3 residues: CASSIRQGAGYEQYF. CDR3 bases: TGTGCCAGTAGTATTAGACAGGGGGCGGGCTACGAGCAGTACTTC.

This sequence joins TRBV9 and TRBJ2-2; TRBD2 might be the D (6 bases). CDR1 is SGDLS, CDR2 YYNGEE, per germline. The CDR3 contains 15 residues. Between the trimmed V and J ends, which lost 6 bases and 2 bases, there was a span of 14 bases. CDR3 DNA: TGTGCCAGCACCCCCGGGACTCTTAACACCGGGGAGCTGTTTTTT. Protein sequence: CASTPGTLNTGELFF.

The V call is TRBV6-4, the J call TRBJ1-6; maybe TRBD1 (6 bases). The CDR3 has 15 residues. The germline gives CDR1 MRHNA, CDR2 SNTAGT. V was pared by 0 bases and J by 9 bases, with 12 bases between. Here the CDR3 DNA reads TGTGCCAGCAGTGACTCGGGCAGGGGATTTTCACCCCTCCACTTT. This gives the protein CASSDSGRGFSPLHF.

The genes are TRBV7-6 and TRBJ2-7; TRBD1 matches at 11 bases. The germline gives CDR1 SGHVS, CDR2 FNYEAQ. J was trimmed by 5 bases and V by 2 bases; bases with no gene match: 8. The CDR3 is 16 residues long. CDR3 sequence (DNA): TGTGCCAGCAGCTTAAGCCCTCGGACAGGGGGCAACGAGCAGTACTTC. It is translated as CASSLSPRTGGNEQYF.